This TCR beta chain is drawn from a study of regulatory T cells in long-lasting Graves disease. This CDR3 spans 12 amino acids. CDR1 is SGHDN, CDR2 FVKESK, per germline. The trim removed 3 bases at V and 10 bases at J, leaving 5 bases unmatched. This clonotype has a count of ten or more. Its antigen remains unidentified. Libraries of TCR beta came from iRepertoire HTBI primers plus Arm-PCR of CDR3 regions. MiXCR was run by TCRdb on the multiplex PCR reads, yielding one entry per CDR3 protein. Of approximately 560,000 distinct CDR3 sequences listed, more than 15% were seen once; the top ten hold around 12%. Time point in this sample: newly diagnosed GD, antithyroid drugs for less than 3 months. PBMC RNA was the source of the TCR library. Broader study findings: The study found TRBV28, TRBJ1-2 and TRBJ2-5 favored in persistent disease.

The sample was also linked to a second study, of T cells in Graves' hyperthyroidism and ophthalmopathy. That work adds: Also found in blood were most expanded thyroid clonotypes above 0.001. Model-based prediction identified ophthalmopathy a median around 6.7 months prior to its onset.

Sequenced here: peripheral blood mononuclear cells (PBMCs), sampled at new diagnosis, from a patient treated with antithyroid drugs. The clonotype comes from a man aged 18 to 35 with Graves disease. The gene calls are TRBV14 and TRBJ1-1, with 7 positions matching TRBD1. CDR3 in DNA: TGTGCCAGCAGCCAGAACCAGGGGGGAGCTTTCTTT. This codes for CASSQNQGGAFF.